This T cell receptor beta chain emerged from a study of metastatic and nonmetastatic thyroid tumors. Authors' data handling: It was from CDR3 differences across clinicopathological groups that a distant-metastasis classifier for papillary thyroid cancer was built. MiXCR reprocessed the PCR reads for TCRdb. What appears here as the V and J calls and clone size reflects TCRdb's work, not the paper's. Counted here are 20,000 to 30,000 clones, over 20% occurring once; the ten biggest clones make up under 9%. No patient had received any treatment before thyroid surgery. This clone was picked up many times. This CDR3 region has 16 residues. Germline V gene sequence: CDR1 PRHDT, CDR2 FYEKMQ (reference sequence). Trimming cost V 4 bases and J 2 bases, with 16 bases left between them.

The sample consisted of blood. The V call is TRBV13, the J call TRBJ2-3, with D tentatively TRBD2 (5 bases). This receptor was obtained from a female donor with papillary thyroid cancer or a benign thyroid nodule (not recorded which). Some clones in this sample may be carry-over from other donors' samples. The CDR3, as DNA: TGTGCCAGCAGCTCTCGCGGGTCCAGACTCACAGATACGCAGTATTTT. This encodes CASSSRGSRLTDTQYF. Using reference TRBV13 and TRBJ2-3 for the parts outside the CDR3, the full variable domain is AAGVIQSPRHLIKEKRETATLKCYPIPRHDTVYWYQQGPGQDPQFLISFYEKMQSDKGSIPDRFSAQQFSDYHSELNMSSLELGDSALYFCASSSRGSRLTDTQYFGPGTRLTVL.